This T cell receptor beta chain was found in a study of Graves' ophthalmopathy and Graves' hyperthyroidism. Notes on the study in general: With 70.59% sensitivity and approximately 72% specificity, the model predicted ophthalmopathy progression. Blood also carried most expanded thyroid clonotypes exceeding 0.001 frequency.

The V segment lost 0 bases and the J segment 6 bases; nucleotides outside the gene matches: 3. CDR1 and CDR2 from the germline V gene are SEHNR and FQNEAQ (reference sequence). The length of the CDR3 is 14 residues. RNA served as the template for amplifying TCR beta CDR3 regions. HTBI primers were used in a first-round RT-PCR, which preceded a second-round multiplex PCR. Each CDR3 protein is one row after TCRdb ran MiXCR on the multiplex PCR reads. Seen here are about 740,000 distinct CDR3 sequences, approximately 40% observed once, and the top ten hold approximately 43%. Uncontrolled infections, pregnancy, lactation or other autoimmune diseases led to patient exclusion. Patients were diagnosed from clinical symptoms, serum thyroxine, TRAb, thyroid ultrasound and orbital computed tomography. The table lists this clonotype with a few counts. The antigen remains undetermined.

The sequenced sample was peripheral blood. This TCR derives from an adult man with Graves' ophthalmopathy. V is TRBV7-9 and J is TRBJ1-2, with TRBD1 matching 8 bases. The CDR3 DNA reads TGTGCCAGCAGCTTAGCCGGGACAGGAAATGGCTACACCTTC. Its protein product is CASSLAGTGNGYTF. The full variable domain, completed using reference TRBV7-9 and TRBJ1-2, is DTGVSQNPRHKITKRGQNVTFRCDPISEHNRLYWYRQTLGQGPEFLTYFQNEAQLEKSRLLSDRFSAERPKGSFSTLEIQRTEQGDSAMYLCASSLAGTGNGYTFGSGTRLTVV.